The 5 T cell receptor beta chains below were found in one sample sequenced in a study of sequential checkpoint blockade in melanoma. Sample treatment: randomized to nivolumab then ipilimumab (arm A) or the reverse (arm B). Some clones are missing from TCRdb's copy, which holds only in-frame ones; the method was immunoSEQ multiplex PCR. The table lists 16,000 or so clones, 90% to 95% of them singletons. Specimen: CD8+ T cells sorted from blood (inferred from file names), collected from a patient given nivolumab and ipilimumab in sequence. Source of these receptors: a human donor with melanoma.

The table lists this clone with a count of one. This CDR3 is missing its conserved last phenylalanine or tryptophan, likely due to a read error. The limits of the CDR3 on the DNA are not certain, so only TCRdb's listed CDR3 is given. The chain couples TRBV2 to TRBJ1-1. Germline-derived CDR1 and CDR2 are SNHLY and FYNNEI. The CDR3 is 12 residues long, ends included. The CDR3 loop is CASSEGWGVDPE.

This clone was counted a single time. The chain links TRBV9 to TRBJ2-1; tentatively, D is TRBD1 (5 bases). The CDR3 extends over 17 amino acids. The V gene lost 4 bases and the J gene lost 1 base, with 18 bases spanning the gap. CDR1 is SGDLS, CDR2 YYNGEE, per germline. Here the CDR3 DNA reads TGTGCCAGCAGCTCAGGACCCGCAGCAGGGTCCTACAATGAGCAGTTCTTC. Translating it yields CASSSGPAAGSYNEQFF.

The V gene is TRBV27, the J gene TRBJ1-2; 10 nucleotides align to TRBD1. The length of the CDR3 is 15 residues. Germline values: CDR1 MNHEY, CDR2 SMNVEV (reference sequence). With V trimmed by 5 bases and J by 4 bases, 7 bases remained unmatched. The CDR3 bases are TGTGCCAGCAGTCCCGGGACAGGGGCCCGCTATGGCTACACCTTC. Its translation: CASSPGTGARYGYTF.

The chain has TRBV19 and TRBJ2-7, with D perhaps matching TRBD1 (5 bases). The CDR3 is 15 residues long. The V end was cut by 5 bases, the J end by 2 bases, with 16 bases between. The germline V gene encodes CDR1 LNHDA and CDR2 SQIVND (reference sequence). Here the CDR3 DNA reads TGTGCCAGTAGTTCGACCGGCCAGGGCCCCTACGAGCAGTACTTC. Translation: CASSSTGQGPYEQYF.

The chain employs TRBV28 and TRBJ1-2; possibly TRBD1 for D (5 bases). V lost 6 bases and J lost 4, with 15 bases in between. Germline loops: CDR1 MDHEN, CDR2 SYDVKM. The CDR3 covers 14 residues. CDR3 nucleotide sequence: TGTGCCAGCAGACCCGGGGGGGGGACCTATGGCTACACCTTC. Its protein is CASRPGGGTYGYTF.